This T cell receptor beta chain was identified in a study of T cells in Graves' hyperthyroidism and ophthalmopathy. Study-wide results and limits: The model foresaw ophthalmopathy a median approximately 6.3 months prior to onset.

There were TCR beta CDR3 regions amplified from RNA transcripts. HTBI primers drove first-round RT-PCR of the TCR CDR3. TCRdb ran MiXCR on the multiplex PCR reads and lists one entry per CDR3 protein. This sample has around 540,000 distinct CDR3 sequences; roughly 46% occur once, and the top ten carry 6.5% to 9%. Patients counted as stable if ophthalmopathy did not develop within 18 months. Patients were excluded for uncontrolled infection, other autoimmune disease, pregnancy or lactation. For the diagnoses, clinical symptoms, serum thyroxine and TRAb, thyroid ultrasound and orbital computed tomography were used. In its sample, this clonotype was seen a few times. Its antigen is still unknown. V lost 6 bases, J lost 2 bases, and 9 bases stayed unmatched. The germline CDR1 and CDR2 sequences are ENHRY and SYGVKD. This CDR3 is 15 amino acids long.

Sequenced input: peripheral blood or thyroid tissue (not recorded which). This chain links TRBV10-3 with TRBJ2-7; 8 nucleotides align to TRBD2. The receptor comes from a woman younger than 35 with Graves' hyperthyroidism. For the CDR3, the DNA is TGTGCCATCAGCTCGACTAGCGCCAAACCCTACGAGCAGTACTTC. This translates into CAISSTSAKPYEQYF.